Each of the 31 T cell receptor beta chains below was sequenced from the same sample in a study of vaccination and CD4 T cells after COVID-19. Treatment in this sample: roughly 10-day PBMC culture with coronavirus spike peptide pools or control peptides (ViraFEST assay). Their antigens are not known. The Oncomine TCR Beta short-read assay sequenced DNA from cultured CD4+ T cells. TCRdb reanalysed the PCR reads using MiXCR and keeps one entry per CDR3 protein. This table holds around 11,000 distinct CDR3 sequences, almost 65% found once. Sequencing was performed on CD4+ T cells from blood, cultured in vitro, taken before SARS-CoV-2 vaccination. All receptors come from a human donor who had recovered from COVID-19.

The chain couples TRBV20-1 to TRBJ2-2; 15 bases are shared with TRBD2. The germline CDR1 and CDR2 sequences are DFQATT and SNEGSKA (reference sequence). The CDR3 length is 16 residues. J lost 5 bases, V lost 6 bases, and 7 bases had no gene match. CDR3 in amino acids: CSARTSGRAGTGELFF. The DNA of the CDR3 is TGCAGTGCGCGGACTAGCGGGAGGGCCGGAACCGGGGAGCTGTTTTTT.

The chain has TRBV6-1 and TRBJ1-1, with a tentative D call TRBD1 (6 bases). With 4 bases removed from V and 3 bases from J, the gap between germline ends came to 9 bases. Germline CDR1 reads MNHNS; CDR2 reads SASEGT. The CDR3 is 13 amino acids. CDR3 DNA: TGTGCCAGCAGTGGGACAGCGGACACTGAAGCTTTCTTT. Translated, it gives CASSGTADTEAFF.

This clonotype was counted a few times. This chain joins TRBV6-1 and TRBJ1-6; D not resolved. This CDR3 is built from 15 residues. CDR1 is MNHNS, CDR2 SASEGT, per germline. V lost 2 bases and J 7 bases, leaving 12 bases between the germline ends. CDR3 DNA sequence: TGTGCCAGCAGTGAAAGTTGGGCGGGAAATTCACCCCTCCACTTT. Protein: CASSESWAGNSPLHF.

The CDR3 nucleotides read TGTGCCAGCAGGATCACCCGGGACATCCTTTGGCAGCCCCAGCATTTT. Translation gives CASRITRDILWQPQHF. The V call is TRBV12-3 or TRBV12-4, the J call TRBJ1-5; TRBD1 is a possible D gene (6 bases). The CDR3 consists of 16 residues. Deletions cut 6 bases from V and 7 bases from J, with 22 bases between.

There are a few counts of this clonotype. This CDR3 reads CASSNDRDTQYF. In nucleotides, the CDR3 is TGTGCCAGCAGCAACGATCGAGATACGCAGTATTTT. The chain is built from TRBV11-2 and TRBJ2-3; D is undetermined. Germline-derived CDR1 and CDR2 are SGHAT and FQNNGV. This CDR3 is built from 12 residues. Between the trimmed V and J ends, which lost 5 bases and 5 bases, there was a span of 8 bases.

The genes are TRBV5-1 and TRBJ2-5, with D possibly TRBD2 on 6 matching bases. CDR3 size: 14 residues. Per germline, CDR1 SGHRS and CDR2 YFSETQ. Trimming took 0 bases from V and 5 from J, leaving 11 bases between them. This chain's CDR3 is CASSLGGGDETQYF. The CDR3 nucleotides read TGCGCCAGCAGCTTGGGAGGAGGGGACGAGACCCAGTACTTC.

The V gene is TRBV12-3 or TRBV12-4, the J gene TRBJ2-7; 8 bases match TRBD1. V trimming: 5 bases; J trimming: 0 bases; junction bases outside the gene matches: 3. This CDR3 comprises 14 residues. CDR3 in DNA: TGTGCCAGCAGTCTGACAGGGGTCTCCTACGAGCAGTACTTC. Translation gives CASSLTGVSYEQYF.

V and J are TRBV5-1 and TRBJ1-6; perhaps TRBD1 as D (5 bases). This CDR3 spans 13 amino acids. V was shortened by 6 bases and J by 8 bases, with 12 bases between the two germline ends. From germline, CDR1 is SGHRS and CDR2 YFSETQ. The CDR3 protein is CASMAQADSPLHF. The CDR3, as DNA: TGCGCCAGCATGGCACAGGCGGATTCACCCCTCCACTTT.

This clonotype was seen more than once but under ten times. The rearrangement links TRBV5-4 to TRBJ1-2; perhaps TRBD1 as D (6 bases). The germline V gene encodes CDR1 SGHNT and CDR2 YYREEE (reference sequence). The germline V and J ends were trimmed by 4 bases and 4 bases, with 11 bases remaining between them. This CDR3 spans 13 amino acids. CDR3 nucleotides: TGTGCCAGCAGCGGGAACAGGGTCTATGGCTACACCTTC. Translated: CASSGNRVYGYTF.

The CDR3 protein is CASTQGWDTEAFF. CDR3 in DNA: TGTGCCAGCACCCAGGGTTGGGACACTGAAGCTTTCTTT. The chain recombines TRBV25-1 with TRBJ1-1, with a weak D call TRBD1 (5 bases). V was clipped by 7 bases and J by 3 bases, with 12 bases between them. Germline V lookup: CDR1 MGHDK, CDR2 SYGVNS. This CDR3 has 13 amino acids. Combining the CDR3 with reference TRBV25-1 and TRBJ1-1 gives the whole variable domain EADIYQTPRYLVIGTGKKITLECSQTMGHDKMYWYQQDPGMELHLIHYSYGVNSTEKGDLSSESTVSRIRTEHFPLTLESARPSHTSQYLCASTQGWDTEAFFGQGTRLTVV.

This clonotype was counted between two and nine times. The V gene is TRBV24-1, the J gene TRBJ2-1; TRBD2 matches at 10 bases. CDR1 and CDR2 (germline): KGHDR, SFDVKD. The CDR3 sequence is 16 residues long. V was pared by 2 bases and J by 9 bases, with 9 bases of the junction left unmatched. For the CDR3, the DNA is TGTGCCACCAGTGATTCCGGTTCTAGCGGGAGTTTTGAGCAGTTCTTC. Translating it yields CATSDSGSSGSFEQFF.

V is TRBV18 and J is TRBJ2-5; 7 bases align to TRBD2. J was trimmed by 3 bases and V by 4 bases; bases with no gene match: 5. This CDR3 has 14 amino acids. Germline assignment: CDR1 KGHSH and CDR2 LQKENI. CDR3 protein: CASSLDGLEETQYF. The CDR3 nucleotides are TGTGCCAGCTCACTGGACGGACTAGAAGAGACCCAGTACTTC.

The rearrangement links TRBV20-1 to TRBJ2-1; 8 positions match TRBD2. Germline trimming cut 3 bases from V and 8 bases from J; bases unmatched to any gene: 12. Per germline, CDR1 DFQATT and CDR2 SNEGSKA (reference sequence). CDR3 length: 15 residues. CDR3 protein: CSARDSSGSVDEQFF. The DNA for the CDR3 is TGCAGTGCTAGGGATAGCAGCGGGAGTGTGGATGAGCAGTTCTTC.

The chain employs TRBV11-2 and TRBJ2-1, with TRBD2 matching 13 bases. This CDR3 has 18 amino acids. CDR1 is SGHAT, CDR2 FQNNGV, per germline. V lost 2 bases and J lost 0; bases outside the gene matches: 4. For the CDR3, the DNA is TGTGCCAGCAGCTTACGGACTAGCGGGAGCTCCTCCTACAATGAGCAGTTCTTC. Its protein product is CASSLRTSGSSSYNEQFF. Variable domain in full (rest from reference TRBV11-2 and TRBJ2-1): EAGVAQSPRYKIIEKRQSVAFWCNPISGHATLYWYQQILGQGPKLLIQFQNNGVVDDSQLPKDRFSAERLKGVDSTLKIQPAKLEDSAVYLCASSLRTSGSSSYNEQFFGPGTRLTVL.

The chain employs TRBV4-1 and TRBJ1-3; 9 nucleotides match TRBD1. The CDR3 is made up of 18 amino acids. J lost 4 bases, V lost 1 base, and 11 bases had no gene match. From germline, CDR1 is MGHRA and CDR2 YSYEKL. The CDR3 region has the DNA TGCGCCAGCAGCCAAGGTCGAAAACAGGGGGCTGGAGGAAACACCATATATTTT. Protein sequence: CASSQGRKQGAGGNTIYF.

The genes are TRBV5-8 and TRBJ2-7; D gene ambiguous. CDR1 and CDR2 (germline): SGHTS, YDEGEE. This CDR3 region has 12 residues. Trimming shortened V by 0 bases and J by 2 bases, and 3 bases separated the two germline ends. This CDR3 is CASSLAPYEQYF. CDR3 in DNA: TGTGCCAGCAGCTTGGCCCCCTACGAGCAGTACTTC.

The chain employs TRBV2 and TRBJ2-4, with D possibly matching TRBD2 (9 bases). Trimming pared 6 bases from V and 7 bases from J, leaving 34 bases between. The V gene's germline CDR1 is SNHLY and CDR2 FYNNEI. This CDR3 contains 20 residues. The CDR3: CASSLKPQGAASGTSNIQYF. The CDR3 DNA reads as TGTGCCAGCAGCCTTAAACCTCAGGGGGCGGCTAGCGGGACGTCCAACATTCAGTACTTC.

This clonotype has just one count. Written as DNA, the CDR3 is TGTGCCAGCACCCCCGGCCCCAGAAGGGAGCAGTACTTC. Protein product: CASTPGPRREQYF. This chain links TRBV28 with TRBJ2-7; D is unclear. Germline V gene sequence: CDR1 MDHEN, CDR2 SYDVKM. The CDR3 contains 13 residues. Trimming removed 7 bases from V and 7 bases from J, with 17 bases in between.

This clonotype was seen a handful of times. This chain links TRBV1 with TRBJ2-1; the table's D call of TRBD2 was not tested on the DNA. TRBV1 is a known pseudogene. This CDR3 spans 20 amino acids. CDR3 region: CTSSQDVRGGPKSSYNEQFF. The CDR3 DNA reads TGCACCAGCAGCCAAGACGTGCGGGGGGGCCCTAAGAGCTCCTACAATGAGCAGTTCTTC.

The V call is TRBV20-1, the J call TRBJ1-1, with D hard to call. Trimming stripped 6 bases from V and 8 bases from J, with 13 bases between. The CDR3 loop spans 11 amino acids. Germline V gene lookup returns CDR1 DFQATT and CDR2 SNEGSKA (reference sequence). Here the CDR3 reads CSARGSEEAFF. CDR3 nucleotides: TGCAGTGCCCGGGGTTCGGAAGAAGCTTTCTTT.

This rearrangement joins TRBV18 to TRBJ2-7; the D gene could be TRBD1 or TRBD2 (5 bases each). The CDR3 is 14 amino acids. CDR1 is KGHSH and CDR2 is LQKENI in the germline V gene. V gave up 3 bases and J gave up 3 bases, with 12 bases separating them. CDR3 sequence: CASSPGTGSYEQYF. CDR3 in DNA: TGTGCCAGCTCACCCGGGACGGGAAGCTACGAGCAGTACTTC.

The CDR3 DNA sequence: TGTGCCAGCAGCTTAGCTCTGGGGAGAGAGACCCAGTACTTC. It is translated as CASSLALGRETQYF. This rearrangement joins TRBV7-9 to TRBJ2-5; D may be TRBD2 (5 bases). The CDR3 has 14 residues. The V gene's germline CDR1 is SEHNR and CDR2 FQNEAQ (reference sequence). The germline V and J ends were trimmed by 0 bases and 4 bases, with 9 bases remaining between them.

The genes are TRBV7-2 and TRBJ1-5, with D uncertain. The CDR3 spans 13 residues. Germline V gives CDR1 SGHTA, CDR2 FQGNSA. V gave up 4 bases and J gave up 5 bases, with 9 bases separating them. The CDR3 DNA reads TGTGCCAGCAGCTCCTGGACCGATCAGCCCCAGCATTTT. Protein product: CASSSWTDQPQHF.

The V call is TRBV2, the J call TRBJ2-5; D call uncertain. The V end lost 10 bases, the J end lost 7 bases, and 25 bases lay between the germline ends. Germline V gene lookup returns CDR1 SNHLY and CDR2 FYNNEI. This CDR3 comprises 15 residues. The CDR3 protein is CATSQDGRRLGTQYF. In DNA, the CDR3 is TGTGCCACCAGCCAGGACGGACGCCGTCTCGGGACCCAGTACTTC. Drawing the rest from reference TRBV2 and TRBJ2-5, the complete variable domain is EPEVTQTPSHQVTQMGQEVILRCVPISNHLYFYWYRQILGQKVEFLVSFYNNEISEKSEIFDDQFSVERPDGSNFTLKIRSTKLEDSAMYFCATSQDGRRLGTQYFGPGTRLLVL.

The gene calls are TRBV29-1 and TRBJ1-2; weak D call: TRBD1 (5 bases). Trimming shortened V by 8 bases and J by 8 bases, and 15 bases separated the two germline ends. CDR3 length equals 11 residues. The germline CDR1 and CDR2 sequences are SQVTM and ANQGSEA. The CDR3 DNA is TGCAGCTTCCACCAGGGAGGAGGCTACACCTTC. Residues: CSFHQGGGYTF.

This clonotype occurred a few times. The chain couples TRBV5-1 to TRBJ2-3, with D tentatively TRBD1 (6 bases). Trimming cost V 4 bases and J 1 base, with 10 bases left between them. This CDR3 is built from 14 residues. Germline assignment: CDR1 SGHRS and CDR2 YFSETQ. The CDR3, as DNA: TGCGCCAGCAGCGCCCGACAGGGCACAGATACGCAGTATTTT. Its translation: CASSARQGTDTQYF.

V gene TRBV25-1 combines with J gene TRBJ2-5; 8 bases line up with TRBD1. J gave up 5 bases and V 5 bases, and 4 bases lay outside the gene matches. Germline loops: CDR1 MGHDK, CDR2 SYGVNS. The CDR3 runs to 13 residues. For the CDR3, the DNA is TGTGCCAGCAGTTCAGGGGGCAAGGAGACCCAGTACTTC. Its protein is CASSSGGKETQYF.

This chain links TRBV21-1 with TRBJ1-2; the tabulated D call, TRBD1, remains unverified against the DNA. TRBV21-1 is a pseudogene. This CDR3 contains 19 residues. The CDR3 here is CASSKAEGRRTQANYGYTF. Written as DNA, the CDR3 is TGTGCCAGCAGCAAGGCTGAGGGGAGACGGACCCAAGCTAACTATGGCTACACCTTC.

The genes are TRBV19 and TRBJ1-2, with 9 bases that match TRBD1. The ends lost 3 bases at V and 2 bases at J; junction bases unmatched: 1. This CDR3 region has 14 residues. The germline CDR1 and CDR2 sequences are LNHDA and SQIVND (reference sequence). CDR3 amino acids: CASSIGQGNYGYTF. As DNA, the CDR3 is TGTGCCAGTAGTATTGGACAGGGGAACTATGGCTACACCTTC.

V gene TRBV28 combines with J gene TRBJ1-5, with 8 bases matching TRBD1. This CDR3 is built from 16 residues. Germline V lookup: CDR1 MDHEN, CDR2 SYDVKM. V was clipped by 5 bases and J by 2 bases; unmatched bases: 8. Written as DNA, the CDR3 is TGTGCCAGCAGTCAGACCAGGGGGCTTGGCAATCAGCCCCAGCATTTT. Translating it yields CASSQTRGLGNQPQHF.

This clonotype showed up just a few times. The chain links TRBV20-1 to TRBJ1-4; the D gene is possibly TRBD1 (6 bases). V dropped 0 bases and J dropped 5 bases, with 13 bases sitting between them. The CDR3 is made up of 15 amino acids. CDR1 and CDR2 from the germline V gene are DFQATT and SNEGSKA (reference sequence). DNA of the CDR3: TGCAGTGCTAGAGATGTGGCAGGGGCGAATGAAAAACTGTTTTTT. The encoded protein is CSARDVAGANEKLFF.